These 27 T cell receptor beta chains came from one sample sequenced in a study of blood T cell repertoires in COVID-19. TCRdb keeps only in-frame clones here, not all; method: immunoSEQ multiplex PCR. This sample carries over 95,000 clones, about 85% of them seen once, and the ten largest clones take roughly 1.5%. Sequences were obtained from peripheral blood. The origin of the receptors is a man aged 50 or older with acute or convalescent COVID-19.

The DNA of the CDR3 is TGTGCCAGCAGCCAGGACAGGGTGTTTTTCGAAAAGCTGTTTTTT. It translates to CASSQDRVFFEKLFF. This chain connects TRBV6-5 to TRBJ2-2; 8 nucleotides line up with TRBD1. Germline values: CDR1 MNHEY, CDR2 SVGAGI. This CDR3 has 15 amino acids. V lost 6 bases and J lost 12; bases outside the gene matches: 15.

The chain has TRBV20-1 and TRBJ2-7; tentatively, D is TRBD1 (5 bases). The germline V gene encodes CDR1 DFQATT and CDR2 SNEGSKA (reference sequence). This CDR3 has 14 residues. V was cut by 3 bases and J by 2 bases, with 14 bases left in between. The CDR3 coding sequence is TGCAGTGCTAGTAACCCAGGGAATCCCTACGAGCAGTACGTC. Protein sequence: CSASNPGNPYEQYV.

The chain links TRBV28 to TRBJ1-4; no firm D call. CDR1 MDHEN and CDR2 SYDVKM come from the germline V gene. This CDR3 is 12 amino acids long. The V and J ends lost 6 bases and 9 bases respectively, with 11 bases between them. CDR3 coding DNA: TGTGCCAGCAGAGGGCCGGGAAAAAAACTGTTTTTT. Its protein product is CASRGPGKKLFF.

The gene calls are TRBV19 and TRBJ2-3; 10 bases align to TRBD1. The length of the CDR3 is 16 residues. V trimming: 6 bases; J trimming: 5 bases; junction bases outside the gene matches: 11. Per germline, CDR1 LNHDA and CDR2 SQIVND (reference sequence). This chain's CDR3 is CASSRKPGQGKDTQYF. The CDR3 DNA reads as TGTGCCAGTAGCCGGAAACCGGGACAGGGGAAAGATACGCAGTATTTT.

The V and J genes are TRBV7-9 and TRBJ1-1, with 9 positions matching TRBD1. Germline loops: CDR1 SEHNR, CDR2 FQNEAQ (reference sequence). The CDR3 has 15 amino acids. The J segment lost 3 bases and the V segment lost 5 bases, leaving 7 bases of the junction unmatched. In nucleotides, the CDR3 is TGTGCCAGCAGCCTAAAGGGACAGGGTTACACTGAAGCTTTCTTT. Residues: CASSLKGQGYTEAFF.

This chain connects TRBV2 to TRBJ1-5, with D perhaps matching TRBD1 (6 bases). The CDR3 sequence is 16 residues long. Trimming removed 2 bases from V and 3 bases from J, with 14 bases in between. The germline CDR1 and CDR2 sequences are SNHLY and FYNNEI. DNA of the CDR3: TGTGCCAGCAGTGAATTGGGGGCGCTTACCAATCAGCCCCAGCATTTT. Translation gives CASSELGALTNQPQHF.

The rearrangement links TRBV5-5 to TRBJ1-1; 10 nucleotides agree with TRBD1. The CDR3 extends over 15 amino acids. Germline values: CDR1 SGHKS, CDR2 YYEKEE (reference sequence). V shed 4 bases and J 4 bases; nucleotides not matched to a gene: 7. CDR3 residues: CASSVGTGEGTEAFF. Here the CDR3 DNA reads TGTGCCAGCAGCGTAGGGACAGGGGAGGGCACTGAAGCTTTCTTT.

The table lists this clone with a count of one. Other DNA sequences in this sample translate to the same CDR3. The chain has TRBV6-1 and TRBJ1-2, with 8 nucleotides matching TRBD1. Germline CDR1 reads MNHNS; CDR2 reads SASEGT. The CDR3 is 15 amino acids. V trimming: 2 bases; J trimming: 2 bases; junction bases outside the gene matches: 4. For the CDR3, the DNA is TGTGCCAGCAGTGAATCTTGGACAGGGAACTATGGCTACACCTTC. This translates into CASSESWTGNYGYTF.

The chain recombines TRBV7-2 with TRBJ1-1; TRBD1 is a possible D gene (5 bases). Germline-derived CDR1 and CDR2 are SGHTA and FQGNSA. There are 15 residues in the CDR3. V was trimmed by 1 base and J by 3 bases, leaving 12 bases between them. CDR3: CASSLGAGSHTEAFF. For the CDR3, the DNA is TGTGCCAGCAGCTTAGGGGCAGGGTCGCACACTGAAGCTTTCTTT.

The rearrangement uses TRBV19 and TRBJ1-5; D not resolved. With 8 bases removed from V and 0 bases from J, the gap between germline ends came to 11 bases. In germline, CDR1 is LNHDA, CDR2 SQIVND (reference sequence). The CDR3 has 14 amino acids. The CDR3 region is CASVSRPSNQPQHF. The CDR3 nucleotides read TGTGCCAGTGTTTCGCGCCCTAGCAATCAGCCCCAGCATTTT.

This sequence joins TRBV5-1 and TRBJ2-7, with 8 bases matching TRBD2. In germline, CDR1 is SGHRS, CDR2 YFSETQ. CDR3 length: 17 residues. V shed 4 bases and J 0 bases; nucleotides not matched to a gene: 12. The CDR3 reads CASSRSGGGSSSYEQYF. In DNA, the CDR3 is TGCGCCAGCAGCCGTTCGGGCGGGGGGAGCAGCTCCTACGAGCAGTACTTC. The entire variable domain, with the rest obtained from reference TRBV5-1 and TRBJ2-7, is as follows: KAGVTQTPRYLIKTRGQQVTLSCSPISGHRSVSWYQQTPGQGLQFLFEYFSETQRNKGNFPGRFSGRQFSNSRSEMNVSTLELGDSALYLCASSRSGGGSSSYEQYFGPGTRLTVT.

The rearrangement joins TRBV2 to TRBJ2-3; tentative D call: TRBD2 (7 bases). The germline V gene encodes CDR1 SNHLY and CDR2 FYNNEI. V was cut by 5 bases and J by 2 bases, with 14 bases left in between. This CDR3 is built from 15 residues. The CDR3, as DNA: TGTGCCAGCAGTAGCGAGGGGGGGGTCACAGATACGCAGTATTTT. It encodes CASSSEGGVTDTQYF.

The V call is TRBV5-5, the J call TRBJ1-2; 8 nucleotides line up with TRBD1. The CDR3 has 15 residues. The junction had 10 bases not matched to a gene; V was cut back by 4 bases and J by 5 bases. CDR1 and CDR2 (germline): SGHKS, YYEKEE (reference sequence). CDR3 nucleotide sequence: TGTGCCAGCAGCCTGATCGGACAGGGAGAATATGGCTACACCTTC. The encoded protein is CASSLIGQGEYGYTF.

The V gene is TRBV4-2, the J gene TRBJ2-6; D unresolved. V was trimmed by 1 base and J by 0 bases, leaving 7 bases between them. The germline CDR1 and CDR2 sequences are LGHNA and YNFKEQ. CDR3 length: 16 amino acids. CDR3 DNA sequence: TGTGCCAGCAGCCAAGCCGGAGACTCTGGGGCCAACGTCCTGACTTTC. This translates into CASSQAGDSGANVLTF.

The V and J genes are TRBV6-1 and TRBJ2-7, with 8 bases aligning to TRBD2. V lost 2 bases, J lost 5 bases, and 5 bases stayed unmatched. Germline values: CDR1 MNHNS, CDR2 SASEGT. The CDR3 totals 14 residues. Here the CDR3 DNA reads TGTGCCAGCAGTGAATCGGGAGGGTGGGACGAGCAGTACTTC. Amino acids: CASSESGGWDEQYF.

The chain couples TRBV6-4 to TRBJ1-1; TRBD1 matches at 8 bases. After removal of 2 bases from V and 4 bases from J, the junction contained 18 bases not matched to a gene. CDR1 and CDR2 from the germline V gene are MRHNA and SNTAGT. CDR3 length: 19 amino acids. As DNA, the CDR3 is TGTGCCAGCAGTGACGGACTGTACAGGGGGTGGTGGCCCGGCACTGAAGCTTTCTTT. This codes for CASSDGLYRGWWPGTEAFF.

The rearrangement joins TRBV30 to TRBJ1-6, with unresolved D. Germline V CDR1 and CDR2: GTSNPN, SVGIG (reference sequence). The CDR3 spans 14 residues. CDR3 in DNA: TGTGCGGGCACCGGAACCTCCTATAATTCACCCCTCCACTTT. Its translation is CAGTGTSYNSPLHF.

The chain has TRBV5-1 and TRBJ2-1, with D maybe TRBD2 (5 bases). Germline CDR1 reads SGHRS; CDR2 reads YFSETQ. CDR3 length: 15 residues. Between the trimmed V and J ends, which lost 4 bases and 7 bases, there was a span of 18 bases. CDR3 region: CASSTPLSSGNEQFF. The CDR3, as DNA: TGCGCCAGCAGCACCCCTTTGTCCTCGGGGAATGAGCAGTTCTTC. The whole variable domain, remainder taken from reference TRBV5-1 and TRBJ2-1, is KAGVTQTPRYLIKTRGQQVTLSCSPISGHRSVSWYQQTPGQGLQFLFEYFSETQRNKGNFPGRFSGRQFSNSRSEMNVSTLELGDSALYLCASSTPLSSGNEQFFGPGTRLTVL.

This chain joins TRBV14 and TRBJ2-3, with TRBD2 matching 7 bases. The CDR3 runs to 17 residues. V gave up 0 bases and J gave up 0 bases; unmatched junction bases: 6. Germline values: CDR1 SGHDN, CDR2 FVKESK. CDR3 loop: CASSQEGEGRSTDTQYF. DNA for the CDR3: TGTGCCAGCAGCCAAGAAGGGGAGGGTCGGAGCACAGATACGCAGTATTTT.

The rearrangement uses TRBV5-1 and TRBJ1-6; D might be TRBD1 (6 bases). CDR3 length: 14 amino acids. V was pared by 0 bases and J by 8 bases, with 9 bases between. Germline CDR1 SGHRS, CDR2 YFSETQ. For the CDR3, the DNA is TGCGCCAGCAGCTTGGGGACAGCCCATTCACCCCTCCACTTT. Its translation: CASSLGTAHSPLHF.

This clone was seen a few times. The chain combines TRBV3-1 (or the pseudogene TRBV3-2) with TRBJ1-2, with D perhaps TRBD1 (6 bases). The V and J ends lost 0 bases and 7 bases respectively, with 12 bases between them. This CDR3 is built from 14 residues. The germline V gene has CDR1 LGHDT and CDR2 YNNKEL (reference sequence). The CDR3 protein is CASSQEGTKGGYTF. The CDR3 DNA reads TGTGCCAGCAGCCAAGAGGGGACAAAAGGTGGCTACACCTTC.

This clone is a singleton in its sample. The V call is TRBV7-8, the J call TRBJ2-1; TRBD1 matches 10 bases. Germline V gives CDR1 SGHVS, CDR2 FQNEAQ. There are 16 residues in the CDR3. With 5 bases clipped from V and 1 base from J, the junction kept 5 bases outside the gene matches. CDR3 sequence: CASSLRQGASYNEQFF. CDR3 bases: TGTGCCAGCAGCCTAAGACAGGGGGCTTCCTACAATGAGCAGTTCTTC.

In its sample, this clone was seen once. The chain carries TRBV6-5 and TRBJ1-5; D is unresolved. Trimming removed 4 bases from V and 4 bases from J, with 14 bases in between. The CDR3 has 15 amino acids. In germline, CDR1 is MNHEY, CDR2 SVGAGI. The CDR3 sequence: CASSSSQDLNQPQHF. The CDR3 DNA reads TGTGCCAGCAGTTCCTCCCAGGACTTAAATCAGCCCCAGCATTTT.

J is TRBJ1-5 and V is TRBV28; tentatively, D is TRBD1 (6 bases). The CDR3 is made up of 15 amino acids. Trimming left V 6 bases short and J 4 bases short, with 16 bases between. Germline-derived CDR1 and CDR2 are MDHEN and SYDVKM. The CDR3 reads CASSRSGGWNQPQHF. For the CDR3, the DNA is TGTGCCAGCAGCAGAAGCGGGGGCTGGAATCAGCCCCAGCATTTT.

This clone was found a few times. The rearrangement uses TRBV5-1 and TRBJ2-2; the match to TRBD2 covers 12 bases. J lost 2 bases, V lost 4 bases, and 3 bases had no gene match. The germline CDR1 and CDR2 sequences are SGHRS and YFSETQ. The CDR3 is made up of 16 amino acids. CDR3: CASSTLAGGNTGELFF. In DNA, the CDR3 is TGCGCCAGCAGCACACTAGCGGGGGGAAACACCGGGGAGCTGTTTTTT.

The rearrangement joins TRBV30 to TRBJ1-2, with TRBD1 as a possible D gene (6 bases). This CDR3 has 13 residues. The V gene lost 2 bases and the J gene lost 7 bases, with 14 bases spanning the gap. Germline CDR1 is GTSNPN and CDR2 is SVGIG (reference sequence). This CDR3 reads CAWSPGTSSGYTF. The CDR3 nucleotides are TGTGCCTGGAGTCCCGGGACATCGAGTGGCTACACCTTC. Drawing the rest from reference TRBV30 and TRBJ1-2, the complete variable domain is SQTIHQWPATLVQPVGSPLSLECTVEGTSNPNLYWYRQAAGRGLQLLFYSVGIGQISSEVPQNLSASRPQDRQFILSSKKLLLSDSGFYLCAWSPGTSSGYTFGSGTRLTVV.

The V gene is TRBV19, the J gene TRBJ1-5; D perhaps matches TRBD1 (5 bases). V lost 7 bases to trimming and J lost 6 bases, with 13 bases between them. Germline V gene lookup returns CDR1 LNHDA and CDR2 SQIVND (reference sequence). This CDR3 comprises 13 residues. The CDR3 bases are TGTGCCAGTACCGAGCTTAGGGGTCAGCCCCAGCATTTT. Its translation: CASTELRGQPQHF.